Below, 10 T cell receptor beta chains from the same sample are listed, as sequenced in a study of blood T cell repertoires in COVID-19. Profiling relied on immunoSEQ multiplex PCR, and the TCRdb table lists in-frame clones only, not all of them. This table holds about 180,000 clones, roughly 84% found once. Material: PBMCs or T cells enriched from blood (not recorded which). These receptors all stem from a human donor with acute COVID-19. The donor label of this sample is uncertain.

This clone was counted once. J is TRBJ2-7 and V is TRBV2, with TRBD2 as a possible D gene (7 bases). CDR1 is SNHLY, CDR2 FYNNEI, per germline. The V end lost 9 bases, the J end lost 7 bases, and 22 bases lay between the germline ends. The CDR3 covers 14 residues. This CDR3 reads CASSWRGPPGEQYF. The CDR3 DNA follows: TGTGCCAGTTCGTGGCGGGGGCCCCCTGGAGAGCAGTACTTC.

The rearrangement links TRBV27 to TRBJ2-7; tentative D call: TRBD1 (6 bases). The V end lost 5 bases, the J end lost 5 bases, and 10 bases lay between the germline ends. The CDR3 runs 12 residues. Germline V gene lookup returns CDR1 MNHEY and CDR2 SMNVEV (reference sequence). CDR3 region: CASSARDNEQYF. In DNA form, the CDR3 reads TGTGCCAGCAGTGCCCGGGACAACGAGCAGTACTTC.

This chain connects TRBV27 to TRBJ2-5; D possibly corresponds to TRBD2 (5 bases). CDR1 and CDR2 from the germline V gene are MNHEY and SMNVEV (reference sequence). The CDR3 spans 15 residues. Trimming stripped 2 bases from V and 7 bases from J, with 17 bases between. The chain's CDR3 is CASSLDPRLRGTQYF. CDR3 DNA sequence: TGTGCCAGCAGTTTAGACCCGAGGCTCCGGGGGACCCAGTACTTC.

The V gene is TRBV11-2, the J gene TRBJ1-3; 8 bases match TRBD1. Germline CDR1 is SGHAT and CDR2 is FQNNGV. CDR3 length: 13 amino acids. Trimming removed 10 bases from V and 4 bases from J; junction bases left unmatched: 6. The CDR3 DNA reads TGTGCCACCTCGACAGGGGAGGGAAACACCATATATTTT. It yields the protein CATSTGEGNTIYF. Full variable domain (missing parts from reference TRBV11-2 and TRBJ1-3): EAGVAQSPRYKIIEKRQSVAFWCNPISGHATLYWYQQILGQGPKLLIQFQNNGVVDDSQLPKDRFSAERLKGVDSTLKIQPAKLEDSAVYLCATSTGEGNTIYFGEGSWLTVV.

This clone was observed a single time. This sequence joins TRBV6-6 and TRBJ1-6; D is possibly TRBD1 (5 bases). V lost 0 bases to trimming and J lost 6 bases, with 9 bases between them. The CDR3 has 15 amino acids. The germline V gene has CDR1 MNHNY and CDR2 SVGAGI (reference sequence). The DNA of the CDR3 is TGTGCCAGCAGTTACTCAGACAGCGCTAATTCACCCCTCCACTTT. Encoded protein: CASSYSDSANSPLHF.

The genes are TRBV7-3 and TRBJ1-2, with D uncertain. V was pared by 5 bases and J by 8 bases, with 9 bases between. Looked up from germline, CDR1 is SGHTA and CDR2 is FQGTGA. CDR3 length equals 11 residues. CDR3: CASSDGDGYTF. CDR3 DNA: TGTGCCAGCAGCGATGGAGACGGCTACACCTTC.

The rearrangement joins TRBV30 to TRBJ1-1; no firm D call. V was clipped by 1 base and J by 2 bases, with 8 bases between them. Germline CDR1 is GTSNPN and CDR2 is SVGIG (reference sequence). The CDR3 totals 13 residues. The CDR3 loop is CAWSGGGNTEAFF. The CDR3 nucleotides read TGTGCCTGGAGTGGAGGCGGTAACACTGAAGCTTTCTTT.

CDR3 sequence reads: CARDRVDGYTF. DNA of the CDR3: TGTGCCAGAGACAGGGTCGATGGCTACACCTTC. The chain uses TRBV2 and TRBJ1-2, with 7 bases that match TRBD1. The ends lost 9 bases at V and 6 bases at J; junction bases unmatched: 4. Germline V gene lookup returns CDR1 SNHLY and CDR2 FYNNEI. The length of the CDR3 is 11 residues. The full variable domain, with the rest looked up from reference TRBV2 and TRBJ1-2, is EPEVTQTPSHQVTQMGQEVILRCVPISNHLYFYWYRQILGQKVEFLVSFYNNEISEKSEIFDDQFSVERPDGSNFTLKIRSTKLEDSAMYFCARDRVDGYTFGSGTRLTVV.

The J gene is TRBJ1-5, the V gene TRBV7-8, with 8 bases matching TRBD1. CDR1 is SGHVS, CDR2 FQNEAQ, per germline. The CDR3 is 17 amino acids. With 5 bases clipped from V and 3 bases from J, the junction kept 12 bases outside the gene matches. This chain's CDR3 is CASSPGQGARNNQPQHF. CDR3 DNA sequence: TGTGCCAGCAGCCCCGGGCAGGGGGCGCGGAACAATCAGCCCCAGCATTTT.

This clone has only a few counts. The rearrangement uses TRBV7-9 and TRBJ2-2; D gene unclear. V lost 3 bases, J lost 9 bases, and 5 bases lay in between. Per germline, CDR1 SEHNR and CDR2 FQNEAQ (reference sequence). The CDR3 loop spans 11 amino acids. The chain's CDR3 is CASSFFRELFF. Here the CDR3 DNA reads TGTGCCAGCAGCTTCTTCCGGGAGCTGTTTTTT.